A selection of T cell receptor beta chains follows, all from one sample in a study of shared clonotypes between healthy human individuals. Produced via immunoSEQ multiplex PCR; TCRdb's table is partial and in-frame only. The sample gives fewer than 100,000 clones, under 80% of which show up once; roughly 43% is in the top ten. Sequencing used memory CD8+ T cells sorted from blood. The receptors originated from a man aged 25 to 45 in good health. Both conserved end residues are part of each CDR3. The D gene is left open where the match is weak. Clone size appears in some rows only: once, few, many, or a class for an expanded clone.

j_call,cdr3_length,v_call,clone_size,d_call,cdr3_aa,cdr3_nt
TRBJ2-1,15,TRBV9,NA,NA,CASSPLRVSYNEQFF,TGTGCCAGCAGCCCACTGAGAGTCTCCTACAATGAGCAGTTCTTC
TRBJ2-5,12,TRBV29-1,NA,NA,CSVESAQETQYF,TGCAGCGTTGAATCGGCGCAAGAGACCCAGTACTTC
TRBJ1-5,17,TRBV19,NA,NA,CASSSTSGQDSNQPQHF,TGTGCCAGTAGTTCTACATCGGGGCAAGATAGCAATCAGCCCCAGCATTTT
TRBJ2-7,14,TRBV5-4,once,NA,CASSLGSELAEQYF,TGTGCCAGCAGCTTGGGGTCCGAATTGGCCGAGCAGTACTTC
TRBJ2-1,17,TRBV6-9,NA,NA,CASTLSRTEKQPNEQFF,TGTGCCAGCACCTTGTCCCGGACAGAAAAGCAACCTAATGAGCAGTTCTTC
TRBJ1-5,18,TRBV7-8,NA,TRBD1,CASSLVWGQGVGNQPQHF,TGTGCCAGCAGCTTAGTCTGGGGACAGGGGGTTGGCAATCAGCCCCAGCATTTT
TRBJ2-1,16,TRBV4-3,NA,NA,CASSQNLIAEHNEQFF,TGCGCCAGCAGCCAGAATCTAATAGCGGAGCACAATGAGCAGTTCTTC
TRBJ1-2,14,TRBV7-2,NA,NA,CASSLAPGLYGYTF,TGTGCCAGCAGCTTAGCCCCAGGGCTCTATGGCTACACCTTC
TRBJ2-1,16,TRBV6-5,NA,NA,CASSYEITSSYNEQFF,TGTGCCAGCAGTTACGAGATTACGAGCTCCTACAATGAGCAGTTCTTC
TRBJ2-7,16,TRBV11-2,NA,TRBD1,CASSFRGPSSPYEQYF,TGTGCCAGCAGCTTTAGGGGGCCCTCAAGTCCCTACGAGCAGTACTTC
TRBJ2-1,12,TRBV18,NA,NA,CASSPTRNEQFF,TGTGCCAGCTCCCCGACCAGGAATGAGCAGTTCTTC
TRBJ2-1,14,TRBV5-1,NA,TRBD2,CASSTLAGTGEQFF,TGCGCCAGCAGCACACTAGCGGGGACGGGTGAGCAGTTCTTC
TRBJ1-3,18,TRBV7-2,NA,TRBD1,CASSPWPRTGRFLNTIYF,TGTGCCAGCAGCCCCTGGCCCCGGACAGGGCGCTTTTTGAACACCATATATTTT
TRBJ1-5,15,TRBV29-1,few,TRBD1,CSVGVGQGSNQPQHF,TGCAGCGTTGGGGTGGGACAGGGTAGCAATCAGCCCCAGCATTTT
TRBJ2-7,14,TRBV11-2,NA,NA,CASSLAGHSYEQYF,TGTGCCAGCAGCTTAGCCGGTCATTCCTACGAGCAGTACTTC
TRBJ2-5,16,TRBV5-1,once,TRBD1,CASSGPGRDRQETQYF,TGCGCCAGCAGCGGTCCAGGCAGGGACAGGCAAGAGACCCAGTACTTC
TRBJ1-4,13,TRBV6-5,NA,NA,CASSNQGREKLFF,TGTGCCAGCAGTAATCAGGGGAGGGAAAAACTGTTTTTT
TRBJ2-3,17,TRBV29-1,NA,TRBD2,CSVSGEEGLADTDTQYF,TGCAGCGTCTCCGGGGAAGAAGGACTAGCGGACACAGATACGCAGTATTTT
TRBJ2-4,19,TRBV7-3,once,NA,CASSPIQCSRGRGKNIQYF,TGTGCCAGCAGCCCCATCCAATGTAGCAGGGGTCGCGGCAAAAACATTCAGTACTTC
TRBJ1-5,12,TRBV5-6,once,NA,CASSFWGQPQHF,TGTGCCAGCAGCTTTTGGGGTCAGCCCCAGCATTTT
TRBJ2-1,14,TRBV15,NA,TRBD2,CATSSGLEYNEQFF,TGTGCCACCAGCTCGGGACTAGAGTACAATGAGCAGTTCTTC
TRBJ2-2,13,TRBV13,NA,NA,CASSPVDPGELFF,TGTGCCAGCAGCCCCGTTGACCCCGGGGAGCTGTTTTTT
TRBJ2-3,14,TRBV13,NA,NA,CASSQGREADTQYF,TGTGCCAGCAGCCAAGGGCGGGAAGCAGATACGCAGTATTTT
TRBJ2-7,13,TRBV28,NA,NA,CASSLWGENEQYF,TGTGCCAGCAGCCTCTGGGGAGAAAACGAGCAGTACTTC
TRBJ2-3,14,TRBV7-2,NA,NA,CASSLVGSTDTQYF,TGTGCCAGCAGCTTAGTTGGTAGCACAGATACGCAGTATTTT
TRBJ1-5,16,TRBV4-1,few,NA,CASSQAGSLGVQPQHF,TGCGCCAGCAGCCAAGCGGGAAGTTTAGGAGTTCAGCCCCAGCATTTT
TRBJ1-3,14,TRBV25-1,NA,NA,CASSEERTGNTIYF,TGTGCCAGCAGTGAAGAGAGGACTGGAAACACCATATATTTT
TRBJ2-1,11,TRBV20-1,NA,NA,CSAREGYEQFF,TGCAGTGCTAGAGAGGGCTATGAGCAGTTCTTC